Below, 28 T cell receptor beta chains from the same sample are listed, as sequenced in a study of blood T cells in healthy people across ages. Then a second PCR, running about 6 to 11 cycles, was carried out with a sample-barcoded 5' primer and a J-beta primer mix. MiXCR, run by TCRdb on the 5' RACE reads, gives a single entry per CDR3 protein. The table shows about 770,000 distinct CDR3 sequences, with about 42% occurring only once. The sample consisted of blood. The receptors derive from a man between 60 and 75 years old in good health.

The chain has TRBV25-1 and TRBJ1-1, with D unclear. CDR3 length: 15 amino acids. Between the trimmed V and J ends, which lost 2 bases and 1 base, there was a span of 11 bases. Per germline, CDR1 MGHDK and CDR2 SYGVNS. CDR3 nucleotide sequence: TGTGCCAGCAGTGAAACGAGGCGCCAGAACACTGAAGCTTTCTTT. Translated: CASSETRRQNTEAFF. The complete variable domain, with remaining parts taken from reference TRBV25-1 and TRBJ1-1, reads EADIYQTPRYLVIGTGKKITLECSQTMGHDKMYWYQQDPGMELHLIHYSYGVNSTEKGDLSSESTVSRIRTEHFPLTLESARPSHTSQYLCASSETRRQNTEAFFGQGTRLTVV.

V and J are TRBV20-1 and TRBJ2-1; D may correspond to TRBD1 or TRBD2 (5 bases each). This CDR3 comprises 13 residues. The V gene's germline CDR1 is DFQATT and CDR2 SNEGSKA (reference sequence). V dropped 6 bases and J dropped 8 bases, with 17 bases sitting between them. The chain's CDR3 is CSATTEGKDEQFF. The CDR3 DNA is TGCAGTGCCACGACAGAGGGCAAGGATGAGCAGTTCTTC.

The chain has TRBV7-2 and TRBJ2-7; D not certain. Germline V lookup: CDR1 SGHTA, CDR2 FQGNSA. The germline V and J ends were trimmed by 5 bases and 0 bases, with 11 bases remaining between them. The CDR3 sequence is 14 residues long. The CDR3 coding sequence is TGTGCCAGCAGCCGCCGACAAAACTCCTACGAGCAGTACTTC. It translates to CASSRRQNSYEQYF.

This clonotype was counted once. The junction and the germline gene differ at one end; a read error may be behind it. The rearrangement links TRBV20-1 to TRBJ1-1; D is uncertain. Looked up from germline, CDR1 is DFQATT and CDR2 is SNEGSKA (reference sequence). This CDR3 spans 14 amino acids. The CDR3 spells CSAQVVQRNTEAFF. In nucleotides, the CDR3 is TGCAGTGCCCAGGTAGTACAGAGGAACACGGAAGCTTTCTTT.

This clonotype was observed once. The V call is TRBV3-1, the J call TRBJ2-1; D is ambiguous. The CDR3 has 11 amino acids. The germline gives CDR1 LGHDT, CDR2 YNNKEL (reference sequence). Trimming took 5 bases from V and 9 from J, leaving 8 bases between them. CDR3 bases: TGTGCCAGCAGCATCACGGGTGAGCAGTTCTTC. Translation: CASSITGEQFF.

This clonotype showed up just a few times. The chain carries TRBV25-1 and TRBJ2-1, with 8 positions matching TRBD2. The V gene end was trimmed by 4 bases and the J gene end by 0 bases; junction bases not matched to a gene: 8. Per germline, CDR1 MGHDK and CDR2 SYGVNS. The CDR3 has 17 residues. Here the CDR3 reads CASSGLSGGASYNEQFF. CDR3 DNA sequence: TGTGCCAGCAGTGGCCTCTCGGGGGGGGCCTCCTACAATGAGCAGTTCTTC.

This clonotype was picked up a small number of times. CDR3 residues: CASRAGGGYTF. As DNA, the CDR3 is TGTGCCAGCAGAGCGGGCGGAGGCTACACCTTC. The V call is TRBV3-1, the J call TRBJ1-2; no clear D. The germline gives CDR1 LGHDT, CDR2 YNNKEL (reference sequence). With 6 bases removed from V and 8 bases from J, the gap between germline ends came to 10 bases. The CDR3 runs 11 residues.

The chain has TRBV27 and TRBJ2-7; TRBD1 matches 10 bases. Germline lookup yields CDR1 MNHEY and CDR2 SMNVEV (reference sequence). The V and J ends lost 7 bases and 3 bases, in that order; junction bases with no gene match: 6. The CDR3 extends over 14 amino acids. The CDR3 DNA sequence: TGTGCCAGCAACGCCGGGACAGGGGTCTACGAGCAGTACTTC. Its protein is CASNAGTGVYEQYF.

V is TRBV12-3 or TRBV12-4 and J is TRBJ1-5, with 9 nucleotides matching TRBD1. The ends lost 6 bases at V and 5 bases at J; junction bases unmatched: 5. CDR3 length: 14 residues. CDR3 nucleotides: TGTGCCAGCAGCCGGGACAGGGAGGATCAGCCCCAGCATTTT. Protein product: CASSRDREDQPQHF.

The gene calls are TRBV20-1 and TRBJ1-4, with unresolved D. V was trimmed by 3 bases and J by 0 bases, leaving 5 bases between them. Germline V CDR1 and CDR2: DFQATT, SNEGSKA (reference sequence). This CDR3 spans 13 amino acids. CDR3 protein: CSASPPTNEKLFF. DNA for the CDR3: TGCAGTGCTAGCCCGCCAACTAATGAAAAACTGTTTTTT.

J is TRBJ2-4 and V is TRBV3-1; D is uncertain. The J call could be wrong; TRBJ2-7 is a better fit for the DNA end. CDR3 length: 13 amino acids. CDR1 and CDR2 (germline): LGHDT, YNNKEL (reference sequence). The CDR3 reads CASSQDPTYEQYF. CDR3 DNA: TGTGCCAGCAGCCAAGATCCGACTTACGAGCAGTACTTC.

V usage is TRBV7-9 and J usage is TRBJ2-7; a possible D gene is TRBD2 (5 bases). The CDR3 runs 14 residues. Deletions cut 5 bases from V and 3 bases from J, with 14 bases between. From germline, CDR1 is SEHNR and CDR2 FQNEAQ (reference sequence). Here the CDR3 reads CASSAVPRDYEQYF. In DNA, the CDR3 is TGTGCCAGCAGCGCGGTACCTCGGGACTACGAGCAGTACTTC.

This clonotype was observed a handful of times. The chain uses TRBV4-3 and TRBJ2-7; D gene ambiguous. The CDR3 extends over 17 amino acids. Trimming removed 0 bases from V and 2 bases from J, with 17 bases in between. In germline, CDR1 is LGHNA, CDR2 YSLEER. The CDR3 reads CASSQDASPASPYEQYF. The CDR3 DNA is TGCGCCAGCAGCCAAGATGCAAGTCCAGCGTCCCCCTACGAGCAGTACTTC.

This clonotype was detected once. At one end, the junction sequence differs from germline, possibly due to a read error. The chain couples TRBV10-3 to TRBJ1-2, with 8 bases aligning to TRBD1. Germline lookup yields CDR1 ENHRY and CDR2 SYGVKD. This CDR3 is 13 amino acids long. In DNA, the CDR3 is TGTGCCATCAATCCAGGGGGCAACTATGGCTACAACTTC. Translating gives CAINPGGNYGYNF.

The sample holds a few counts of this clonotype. The CDR3 reads CASSLTGRAPDEQYF. CDR3 coding DNA: TGTGCCAGCAGCTTAACCGGCCGGGCCCCTGACGAGCAGTACTTC. The V and J genes are TRBV7-3 and TRBJ2-7; D ambiguous. The germline CDR1 and CDR2 sequences are SGHTA and FQGTGA. This CDR3 contains 15 residues. Between the trimmed V and J ends, which lost 0 bases and 5 bases, there was a span of 14 bases.

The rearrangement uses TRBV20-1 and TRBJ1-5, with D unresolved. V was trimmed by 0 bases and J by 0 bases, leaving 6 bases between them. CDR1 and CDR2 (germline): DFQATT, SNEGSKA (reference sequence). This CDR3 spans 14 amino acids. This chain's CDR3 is CSARDPNSNQPQHF. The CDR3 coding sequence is TGCAGTGCTAGAGACCCAAATAGCAATCAGCCCCAGCATTTT.

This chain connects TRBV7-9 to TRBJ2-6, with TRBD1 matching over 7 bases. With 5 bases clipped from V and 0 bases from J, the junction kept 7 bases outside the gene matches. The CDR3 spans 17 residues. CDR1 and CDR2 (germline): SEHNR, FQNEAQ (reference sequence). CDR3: CASSLTGTRSGANVLTF. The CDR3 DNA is TGTGCCAGCAGCCTGACAGGGACCCGCTCTGGGGCCAACGTCCTGACTTTC.

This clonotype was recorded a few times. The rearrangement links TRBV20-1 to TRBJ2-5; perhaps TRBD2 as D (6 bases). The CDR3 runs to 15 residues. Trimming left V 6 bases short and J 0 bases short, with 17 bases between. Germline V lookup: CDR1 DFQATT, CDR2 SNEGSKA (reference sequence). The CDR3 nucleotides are TGCAGTGCAACAAACCCGACTAGAAACCAAGAGACCCAGTACTTC. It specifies CSATNPTRNQETQYF.

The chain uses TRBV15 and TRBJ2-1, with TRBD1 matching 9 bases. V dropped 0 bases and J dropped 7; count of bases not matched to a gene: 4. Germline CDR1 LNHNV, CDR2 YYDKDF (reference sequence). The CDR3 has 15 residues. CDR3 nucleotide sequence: TGTGCCACCAGCAGAGATAACGGACAGGGGAATGAGCAGTTCTTC. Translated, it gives CATSRDNGQGNEQFF.

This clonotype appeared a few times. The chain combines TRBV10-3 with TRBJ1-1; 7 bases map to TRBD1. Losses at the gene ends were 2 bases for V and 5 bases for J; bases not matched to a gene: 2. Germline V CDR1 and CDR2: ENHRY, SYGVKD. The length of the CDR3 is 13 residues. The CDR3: CAISEDRETEAFF. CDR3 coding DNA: TGTGCCATCAGTGAGGACAGGGAGACTGAAGCTTTCTTT.

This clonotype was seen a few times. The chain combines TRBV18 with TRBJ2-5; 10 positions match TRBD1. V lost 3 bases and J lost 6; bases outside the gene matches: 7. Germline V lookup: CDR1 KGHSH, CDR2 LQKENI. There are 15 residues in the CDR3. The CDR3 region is CASSPGTGAGKTQYF. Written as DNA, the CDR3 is TGTGCCAGCTCACCCGGGACAGGGGCCGGAAAGACCCAGTACTTC.

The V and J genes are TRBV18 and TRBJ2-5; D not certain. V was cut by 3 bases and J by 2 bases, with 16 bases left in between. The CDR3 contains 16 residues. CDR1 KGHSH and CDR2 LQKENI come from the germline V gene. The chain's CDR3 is CASSPSFGPRQETQYF. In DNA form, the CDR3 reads TGTGCCAGCTCACCTTCATTTGGGCCTAGACAAGAGACCCAGTACTTC.

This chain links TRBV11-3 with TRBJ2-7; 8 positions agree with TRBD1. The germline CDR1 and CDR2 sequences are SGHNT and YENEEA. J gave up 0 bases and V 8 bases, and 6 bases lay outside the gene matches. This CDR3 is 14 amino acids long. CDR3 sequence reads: CASGRDRSSYEQYF. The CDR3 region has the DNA TGTGCCAGCGGTAGGGACAGGAGCTCCTACGAGCAGTACTTC.

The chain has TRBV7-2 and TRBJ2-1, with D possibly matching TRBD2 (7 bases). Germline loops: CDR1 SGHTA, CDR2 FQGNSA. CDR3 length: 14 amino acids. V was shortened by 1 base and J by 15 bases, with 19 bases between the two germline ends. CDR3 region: CASSLELAYGGLFF. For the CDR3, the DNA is TGTGCCAGCAGCTTAGAACTAGCGTACGGGGGCCTGTTCTTC.

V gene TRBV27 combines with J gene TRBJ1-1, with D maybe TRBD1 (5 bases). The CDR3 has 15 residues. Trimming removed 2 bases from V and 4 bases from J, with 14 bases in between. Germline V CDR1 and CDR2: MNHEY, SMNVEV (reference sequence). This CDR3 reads CASSLDLGGGTEAFF. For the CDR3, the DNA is TGTGCCAGCAGTTTAGATCTTGGGGGGGGCACTGAAGCTTTCTTT.

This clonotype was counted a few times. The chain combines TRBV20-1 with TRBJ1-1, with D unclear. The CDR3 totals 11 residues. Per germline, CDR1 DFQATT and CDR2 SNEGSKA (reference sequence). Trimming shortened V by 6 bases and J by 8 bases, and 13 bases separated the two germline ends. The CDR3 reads CSAEEQKEAFF. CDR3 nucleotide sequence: TGCAGTGCAGAAGAACAGAAGGAAGCTTTCTTT.

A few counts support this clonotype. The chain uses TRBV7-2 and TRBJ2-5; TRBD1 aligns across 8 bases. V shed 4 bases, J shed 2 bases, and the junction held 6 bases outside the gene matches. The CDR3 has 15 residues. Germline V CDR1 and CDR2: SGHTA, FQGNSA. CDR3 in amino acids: CASSSRTGWQETQYF. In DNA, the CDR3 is TGTGCCAGCAGCTCTCGGACAGGGTGGCAAGAGACCCAGTACTTC.

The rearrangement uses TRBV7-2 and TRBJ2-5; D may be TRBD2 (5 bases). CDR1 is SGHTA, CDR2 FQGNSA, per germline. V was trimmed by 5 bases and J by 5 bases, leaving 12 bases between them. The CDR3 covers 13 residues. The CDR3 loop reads CASSGGFKETQYF. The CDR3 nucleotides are TGTGCCAGCAGCGGCGGGTTTAAGGAGACCCAGTACTTC.